This TCR beta chain was identified in a study of control samples from healthy donors and cancer patients. TCRdb's table, derived via immunoSEQ multiplex PCR, lists solely in-frame clones and lacks some. The sample holds around 19,000 clones, around 84% seen once. J lost 6 bases, V lost 2 bases, and 2 bases had no gene match. This CDR3 has 15 residues. Germline loops: CDR1 LGHNA, CDR2 YNFKEQ. This receptor was identified in a man older than 75 with head and neck cancer. Source material: PBMCs. The genes are TRBV4-2 and TRBJ2-3, with TRBD2 identical over 13 bases. The CDR3 sequence: CASSQTSGGADTQYF. In DNA form, the CDR3 reads TGTGCCAGCAGCCAAACTAGCGGGGGGGCGGATACGCAGTATTTT.